This TCR beta chain was obtained from a study of T cell changes during pregnancy in multiple sclerosis (dated by TCRdb to the late 2010s). Some background on the complete study: Changes in the T cell repertoire over the course of pregnancy were examined in this study in women with multiple sclerosis.

About this clone itself: Its antigen remains unidentified. Base qualities are missing; no much larger clone stands one base away.

In the germline V gene, CDR1 corresponds to ENHRY and CDR2 to SYGVKD. The V end gives up 2 bases and the J end 6 bases, leaving 4 bases in the junction not matched to a gene. From the cysteine through the phenylalanine, the CDR3 covers 14 amino acids. The CDR3 DNA has 42 bases and is translated from base 1. The library was made by the immunoSEQ multiplex PCR assay. This is the immuneACCESS table as TCRdb keeps it, with only in-frame sequences that have V and J called. A part of the clones is gone; compared with another copy, unresolved V genes explain less than half, and the rest is unexplained. This sample gives around 8,400 clones in total; 80% to 90% of them show up just once. The ten largest clones add up to around 5% of the sample.

Here the sequenced sample was CD8+ T cells from peripheral blood mononuclear cells, taken in the first trimester of pregnancy. This TCR was sampled from a female donor in good health, enrolled as a control in a pregnancy study. The chain joins TRBV10-3 to TRBJ2-1, with 7 central nucleotides matching TRBD2. The DNA sequence is given as TGTGCCATCAGTGAGGGGGGGGACCCCAATGAGCAGTTCTTC. Its translation is CAISEGGDPNEQFF.